This T cell receptor beta chain derives from a study of T-cell memory formation after mild COVID-19 (dated by TCRdb to 2020 to 2022). Background on the whole study: TCR sequence clusters from the two donors were found to be largely donor specific. In a couple of donors, T-cell clones that expanded and contracted after mild COVID-19 were followed by sequencing TCRalpha and TCRbeta repertoires longitudinally. The cohort comprised two young, previously healthy adult volunteers, one female and one male.

Trimming removed 6 bases from V and 1 base from J, leaving 12 bases between the germline ends. The germline V gene (reference sequence) yields SEHNR for CDR1 and FQNEAQ for CDR2. The CDR3, cysteine through phenylalanine, is 14 amino acids long. Only CDR3 DNA remains: 42 bases, in frame from the first base. General study outcomes and caveats: Whether the second-wave clones peaking on day 37 were SARS-CoV-2 specific was not confirmed. Some responding clones were found in pre-infection memory, which suggests that pre-existing cross-reactive memory T cells took part in the SARS-CoV-2 response. Contracting CD4+ clones were located mainly in the CM and EM memory subsets, whereas CD8+ clones were found to be enriched in EMRA. Balanced CD4/CD8 phenotypes were observed for clones contracting from day 15 to 85, whereas a bias towards CD4+ was observed for a second wave of clones expanding from day 15 to 37. The study covered only a couple of mild cases, and larger cohorts including severe cases with pre-infection samples were considered necessary.

This clonotype was picked up many times. Its cognate antigen has yet to be identified. Base-call qualities are not available, and no considerably larger clone is one nucleotide away. Sequenced using an Illumina NovaSeq 6000. cDNA libraries for TCRalpha and TCRbeta were prepared by 5'RACE using constant-segment primers, with sample barcodes and unique molecular identifiers added. Trizol reagent was used to extract RNA from every sample. The libraries were amplified in two PCR steps, and the second step added a second sample barcode and Illumina TruSeq adapters. Sequencing of the libraries was done on an Illumina NovaSeq, producing 2 x 150 bp paired-end reads. In the authors' own workflow: Reads were demultiplexed and collapsed into UMI-guided consensus sequences with migec v1.2.7. Using mixcr v2.1.11, the UMI consensuses were aligned to TRA and TRB V and J templates and assembled into clonotypes. Expanded or contracted clonotypes were those called significant by both edgeR and NoisET, with noise models trained on biological replicates. For edgeR calls, the thresholds were a false discovery rate-adjusted p below 0.01 and a log2 fold-change of 1. PCA with hierarchical clustering of max-normalized trajectories of the 1000 most abundant clonotypes was used as exploratory dynamics analysis. The CD4 or CD8 phenotype of responding clones was assigned using the separately sequenced CD4+ and CD8+ repertoires. The raw public data were reprocessed by TCRdb itself: fastp quality trimming at Q25, MiXCR clonotype calling, in-frame beta chains only. Each entry is one CDR3 protein sequence, shown with its most common DNA and genes. The V and J calls were determined by TCRdb, not by the authors. This sample holds about 350,000 distinct CDR3 sequences; approximately 14% were observed only once. Together, the top ten hold approximately 21% of the sample.

Ficoll-Paque density gradient centrifugation was the method used to isolate PBMCs. Rearrangement joined TRBV7-9 to TRBJ1-1; no D segment can be confidently identified. This receptor was identified in a man younger than 35 who had mild COVID-19 (a few samples of this study predate the infection). The sample titles of this study are shuffled in the database, so cell type and time point are left out; the donor was told from shared clones. Sequenced input: PBMCs or a T cell subset sorted from them (not recorded which). The encoded CDR3 is CASRATLPNTEAFF. The nucleotide sequence reads TGTGCCAGCAGAGCGACCCTTCCGAACACTGAAGCTTTCTTT.